This TCR beta chain was recorded in a study of blood T cell repertoires in COVID-19. Study summary: COVID-19 samples from acute and convalescent phases originated in the United States, Italy and Spain. From T cells, B-cell-depleted T cells, or PBMCs came the material, which was cDNA or gDNA.

Per the original data handling: Estimates of nucleated cell counts were drawn from the amplification of reference gene primers. TCRdb's copy holds only in-frame clones and misses some; the assay was immunoSEQ multiplex PCR. The DNA was the basis for D and trimming; V, J and clone size are from that table. The sample yields hundreds of thousands of clones, more than 70% seen once. Looked up from germline, CDR1 is SGHTA and CDR2 is FQGNSA. Trimming cost V 6 bases and J 0 bases, with 12 bases left between them. CDR3 length: 15 amino acids. The chain uses TRBV7-2 and TRBJ2-4, with a weak D call TRBD2 (5 bases). Sequenced input: peripheral blood. This TCR came from a woman between 50 and 59 years old with acute or convalescent COVID-19. The CDR3 sequence: CASSKGLIAKNIQYF. The CDR3 DNA reads TGTGCCAGCAGTAAAGGACTCATAGCCAAAAACATTCAGTACTTC. The full variable domain, its missing parts supplied by reference TRBV7-2 and TRBJ2-4, is GAGVSQSPSNKVTEKGKDVELRCDPISGHTALYWYRQSLGQGLEFLIYFQGNSAPDKSGLPSDRFSAERTGGSVSTLTIQRTQQEDSAVYLCASSKGLIAKNIQYFGAGTRLSVL.